Listed here are 27 T cell receptor beta chains from one sample, sequenced in a study of T cell repertoires in cytomegalovirus infection. Using its own MiXCR run on the reads, TCRdb lists one record per CDR3 protein. The sample has about 360,000 distinct CDR3 sequences, roughly 34% seen once. What these receptors recognize is not known. The sequencing used cultured PBMCs, collected from culture after CMV antigen stimulation. All receptors derive from a human donor in good health (CMV status not recorded). Some clones in this sample may be carry-over from other donors' samples.

This clonotype was seen a few times. The rearrangement joins TRBV7-9 to TRBJ2-5; TRBD2 is a possible D gene (5 bases). The CDR3 has 16 amino acids. Trimming removed 2 bases at V and 2 bases at J, with 15 bases between. Germline-derived CDR1 and CDR2 are SEHNR and FQNEAQ (reference sequence). The CDR3 protein is CASSLNPGWLQETQYF. The CDR3 nucleotides read TGTGCCAGCAGCTTAAACCCGGGGTGGTTACAAGAGACCCAGTACTTC.

The V call is TRBV20-1, the J call TRBJ1-1; D ambiguous. V dropped 1 base and J dropped 4 bases, with 10 bases sitting between them. Germline CDR1 and CDR2: DFQATT and SNEGSKA (reference sequence). This CDR3 is built from 13 residues. The CDR3 protein is CSARADEITEAFF. The CDR3 DNA is TGCAGTGCTAGAGCGGACGAGATCACTGAAGCTTTCTTT.

The chain links TRBV7-9 to TRBJ1-2; no reliable D call. There are 14 residues in the CDR3. V lost 1 base and J lost 8, with 14 bases in between. Per the germline V gene, CDR1 is SEHNR and CDR2 is FQNEAQ (reference sequence). The CDR3 DNA sequence: TGTGCCAGCAGCTTAGATTGGATGAGCGAGGGCTACACCTTC. Residues: CASSLDWMSEGYTF.

This clonotype was seen more than once but under ten times. The rearrangement links TRBV7-2 to TRBJ1-3; the D is unclear. The germline V gene has CDR1 SGHTA and CDR2 FQGNSA. There are 15 residues in the CDR3. Trimming left V 3 bases short and J 4 bases short, with 13 bases between. Here the CDR3 reads CASSFRASEGNTIYF. As DNA, the CDR3 is TGTGCCAGCAGCTTTAGGGCGTCGGAAGGAAACACCATATATTTT.

This clonotype appeared once. This chain connects TRBV18 to TRBJ1-2; D remains unclear. Germline V CDR1 and CDR2: KGHSH, LQKENI. With 1 base removed from V and 8 bases from J, the gap between germline ends came to 11 bases. The CDR3 is made up of 13 amino acids. The CDR3 is CASSPQGLEGYTF. The CDR3 DNA reads TGTGCCAGCTCACCACAGGGTCTCGAGGGCTACACCTTC.

The chain uses TRBV20-1 and TRBJ2-1; the match to TRBD2 covers 12 bases. The ends lost 6 bases at V and 5 bases at J; junction bases unmatched: 8. This CDR3 is built from 15 residues. Germline CDR1 and CDR2: DFQATT and SNEGSKA (reference sequence). The CDR3 region is CSAVTLAGGHNEQFF. In DNA form, the CDR3 reads TGCAGTGCCGTAACACTAGCGGGAGGTCACAATGAGCAGTTCTTC.

In DNA, the CDR3 is TGTGCCAGCAGCCCGTCCGGGGACCTGCAAGAGACCCAGTACTTC. It encodes CASSPSGDLQETQYF. The chain carries TRBV7-2 and TRBJ2-5; D possibly matches TRBD1 or TRBD2 (5 bases each). Germline V gives CDR1 SGHTA, CDR2 FQGNSA. Trimming took off 5 bases at V and 2 bases at J, with 15 bases between the two ends. The CDR3 is made up of 15 amino acids. Variable domain in full (rest from reference TRBV7-2 and TRBJ2-5): GAGVSQSPSNKVTEKGKDVELRCDPISGHTALYWYRQSLGQGLEFLIYFQGNSAPDKSGLPSDRFSAERTGGSVSTLTIQRTQQEDSAVYLCASSPSGDLQETQYFGPGTRLLVL.

This clonotype appeared a few times. The V call is TRBV28, the J call TRBJ1-4; D is unresolved. Trimming took 8 bases from V and 3 from J, leaving 10 bases between them. The length of the CDR3 is 13 residues. In germline, CDR1 is MDHEN, CDR2 SYDVKM. The chain's CDR3 is CASWTPANEKLFF. The CDR3 DNA reads as TGTGCCAGCTGGACCCCGGCTAATGAAAAACTGTTTTTT.

The table lists this clonotype with many counts. The chain joins TRBV7-2 to TRBJ1-1; D call uncertain. Germline assignment: CDR1 SGHTA and CDR2 FQGNSA. The length of the CDR3 is 15 residues. The V end lost 3 bases, the J end lost 1 base, and 12 bases lay between the germline ends. CDR3 loop: CASSLRVWGNTEAFF. The CDR3 DNA reads as TGTGCCAGCAGCTTGAGGGTATGGGGGAACACTGAAGCTTTCTTT.

This clonotype occurred once. The V call is TRBV6-2 or TRBV6-3, the J call TRBJ2-1; D is undetermined. CDR3 size: 15 residues. V was cut by 0 bases and J by 5 bases, with 11 bases left in between. CDR1 MNHEY and CDR2 SVGEGT come from the germline V gene. The CDR3: CASSYSLPANNEQFF. The CDR3 DNA is TGTGCCAGCAGTTACTCGTTGCCAGCGAACAATGAGCAGTTCTTC.

V gene TRBV28 combines with J gene TRBJ2-7, with 11 bases matching TRBD2. The germline gives CDR1 MDHEN, CDR2 SYDVKM. V was pared by 5 bases and J by 2 bases, with 2 bases of the junction left unmatched. The CDR3 has 14 residues. CDR3 residues: CASSTSGSTYEQYF. The CDR3 DNA reads TGTGCCAGCAGTACTAGCGGGAGTACCTACGAGCAGTACTTC.

This clonotype was found a few times. The chain combines TRBV12-3 or TRBV12-4 with TRBJ1-2; D may be TRBD1 (5 bases). CDR3 length equals 17 residues. The V end lost 5 bases, the J end lost 2 bases, and 21 bases lay between the germline ends. CDR3 in DNA: TGTGCCAGCAGTCTCCGGGACGGACAATTACCAAACTATGGCTACACCTTC. This gives the protein CASSLRDGQLPNYGYTF.

This clonotype was seen a handful of times. The chain couples TRBV28 to TRBJ1-2; the D is unclear. From germline, CDR1 is MDHEN and CDR2 SYDVKM. There are 19 residues in the CDR3. The germline V and J ends were trimmed by 6 bases and 0 bases, with 26 bases remaining between them. The CDR3 reads CASRTPRGPLTTSNYGYTF. CDR3 nucleotides: TGTGCCAGCAGGACCCCGCGTGGTCCATTAACAACTTCTAACTATGGCTACACCTTC.

The CDR3 reads CASSFSAGGYNEQFF. For the CDR3, the DNA is TGTGCCAGCAGTTTTTCGGCGGGGGGCTACAATGAGCAGTTCTTC. The chain recombines TRBV12-3 or TRBV12-4 with TRBJ2-1, with 8 nucleotides matching TRBD2. The CDR3 sequence is 15 residues long. Trimming cost V 3 bases and J 3 bases; bases outside gene matches: 4.

V usage is TRBV7-2 and J usage is TRBJ1-4, with D uncertain. The V end was cut by 5 bases, the J end by 2 bases, with 12 bases between. Germline CDR1 is SGHTA and CDR2 is FQGNSA. This CDR3 is 15 amino acids long. In DNA form, the CDR3 reads TGTGCCAGCAGCCCTCGTAGAGGGACTAATGAAAAACTGTTTTTT. Protein: CASSPRRGTNEKLFF.

The sample holds one count of this clonotype. This rearrangement joins TRBV11-2 to TRBJ2-5; D might be TRBD2 (6 bases). The V end lost 5 bases, the J end lost 1 base, and 17 bases lay between the germline ends. The CDR3 contains 16 residues. The germline CDR1 and CDR2 sequences are SGHAT and FQNNGV. In nucleotides, the CDR3 is TGTGCCAGCAGCATAACTAGCCCCAGGGCCCAAGAGACCCAGTACTTC. Amino acid sequence: CASSITSPRAQETQYF.

This clonotype showed up just a few times. This chain connects TRBV7-9 to TRBJ1-1, with unresolved D. Germline V CDR1 and CDR2: SEHNR, FQNEAQ (reference sequence). V was trimmed by 5 bases and J by 8 bases, leaving 9 bases between them. CDR3 size: 11 residues. In nucleotides, the CDR3 is TGTGCCAGCAGCGTTATAATAGAAGCTTTCTTT. Translating gives CASSVIIEAFF.

This chain uses TRBV6-2 or TRBV6-3 with TRBJ1-1; no clear D. From germline, CDR1 is MNHEY and CDR2 SVGEGT. V lost 7 bases, J lost 1 base, and 10 bases lay in between. The CDR3 has 13 residues. The CDR3 loop reads CASNRFGNTEAFF. CDR3 nucleotide sequence: TGTGCCAGCAACCGTTTCGGGAACACTGAAGCTTTCTTT.

The sample holds a few counts of this clonotype. The DNA of the CDR3 is TGCGCCAGCAGCCAAGTTGGCCCCCTCCTCTACGAGCAGTACTTC. It specifies CASSQVGPLLYEQYF. The chain uses TRBV4-1 and TRBJ2-7; D is unclear. Trimming removed 1 base from V and 3 bases from J, with 13 bases in between. The CDR3 is 15 amino acids. The germline CDR1 and CDR2 sequences are MGHRA and YSYEKL.

This clonotype came up a few times. The rearrangement joins TRBV7-2 to TRBJ1-1; D not resolved. Trimming stripped 2 bases from V and 9 bases from J, with 16 bases between. Germline V gives CDR1 SGHTA, CDR2 FQGNSA. The CDR3 is 14 amino acids. Here the CDR3 reads CASSLSFNQRKAFF. Written as DNA, the CDR3 is TGTGCCAGCAGCTTATCGTTTAATCAGCGAAAAGCTTTCTTT.

This chain connects TRBV12-3 or TRBV12-4 to TRBJ2-7; TRBD1 matches 7 bases. The trim removed 1 base at V and 0 bases at J, leaving 0 bases unmatched. The CDR3 is made up of 14 amino acids. CDR3 DNA sequence: TGTGCCAGCAGTTTAGGGGACAGCTCCTACGAGCAGTACGTC. This translates into CASSLGDSSYEQYV.

This clonotype has only a few counts. The genes are TRBV7-2 and TRBJ2-1, with 9 bases that match TRBD2. V shed 4 bases and J 2 bases; nucleotides not matched to a gene: 9. The CDR3 is 17 residues long. The germline CDR1 and CDR2 sequences are SGHTA and FQGNSA. The CDR3 DNA reads TGTGCCAGCAGCTCGCCGGGACTAGCAGAAACCTACAATGAGCAGTTCTTC. Encoded protein: CASSSPGLAETYNEQFF.

Relative to its sample, this clonotype is medium-sized. The genes are TRBV7-6 and TRBJ2-5, with D possibly being TRBD2 (6 bases). Germline CDR1 is SGHVS and CDR2 is FNYEAQ. Between the trimmed V and J ends, which lost 5 bases and 3 bases, there was a span of 19 bases. This CDR3 is 16 amino acids long. CDR3 sequence (DNA): TGTGCCAGCAGCCAACTGCTTGGACGGGGGAAAGAGACCCAGTACTTC. This sequence encodes CASSQLLGRGKETQYF.

V usage is TRBV6-2 or TRBV6-3 and J usage is TRBJ2-5, with 11 bases aligning to TRBD2. The CDR3 has 17 amino acids. J was trimmed by 0 bases and V by 5 bases; bases with no gene match: 8. Germline values: CDR1 MNHEY, CDR2 SVGEGT. The CDR3 DNA is TGTGCCAGCAGTATCCTGCTAGCGGGAGGCCACCAAGAGACCCAGTACTTC. Translating it yields CASSILLAGGHQETQYF.

This clonotype was counted only a few times. The chain couples TRBV7-2 to TRBJ1-6; D possibly corresponds to TRBD1 (5 bases). This CDR3 has 16 amino acids. CDR1 SGHTA and CDR2 FQGNSA come from the germline V gene. Trimming removed 3 bases from V and 8 bases from J, with 17 bases in between. CDR3 nucleotide sequence: TGTGCCAGCAGCTTCGGGGGGGGGAATTCTCATTCACCCCTCCACTTT. Translated, it gives CASSFGGGNSHSPLHF.

This clonotype was detected many times. The chain recombines TRBV5-6 with TRBJ2-7, with D maybe TRBD1 (6 bases). This CDR3 is built from 14 residues. V was pared by 4 bases and J by 2 bases, with 13 bases between. CDR1 is SGHDT and CDR2 is YYEEEE in the germline V gene. The CDR3 loop is CASSPWGHPYEQYF. Written as DNA, the CDR3 is TGTGCCAGCAGCCCGTGGGGACATCCCTACGAGCAGTACTTC.

This clonotype has at least ten counts. The V gene is TRBV7-2, the J gene TRBJ2-7; TRBD2 might be the D (5 bases). The CDR3 sequence is 14 residues long. V was trimmed by 5 bases and J by 0 bases, leaving 11 bases between them. From germline, CDR1 is SGHTA and CDR2 FQGNSA. In DNA form, the CDR3 reads TGTGCCAGCAGCCCTAGCCTACTCTCCTACGAGCAGTACTTC. It is translated as CASSPSLLSYEQYF.